The 3 T cell receptor beta chains given below trace back to one sample, sequenced in a study of liver allograft versus peripheral blood T cells. Study-level background: Hepatic allograft T cell receptor repertoires were evaluated relative to those present in recipients' peripheral blood.

Using its own MiXCR run on the reads, TCRdb lists one record per CDR3 protein. The repertoire holds about 13,000 distinct CDR3 sequences, 15% to 20% seen once, with 13% in the top ten. The receptor source for this set is a human patient who had a liver transplant. Some T cells may have originated in the graft donor.

The chain couples TRBV28 to TRBJ1-2; 11 nucleotides agree with TRBD1. CDR1 MDHEN and CDR2 SYDVKM come from the germline V gene. Losses at the gene ends were 5 bases for V and 7 bases for J; bases not matched to a gene: 9. CDR3 size: 15 residues. The CDR3 protein is CASSRTGGASGGYTF. CDR3 bases: TGTGCCAGCAGTCGGACAGGGGGCGCGAGCGGTGGCTACACCTTC.

The CDR3 loop is CASSLIISGHQALHF. CDR3 coding DNA: TGTGCCAGCAGCCTCATAATATCAGGACATCAGGCTCTCCACTTT. This rearrangement joins TRBV5-5 to TRBJ1-6, with TRBD1 as a possible D gene (5 bases). V was shortened by 4 bases and J by 16 bases, with 24 bases between the two germline ends. Germline values: CDR1 SGHKS, CDR2 YYEKEE (reference sequence). This CDR3 has 15 residues.

This clonotype showed up just a few times. This chain uses TRBV20-1 with TRBJ1-6; D is possibly TRBD1 (5 bases). Germline values: CDR1 DFQATT, CDR2 SNEGSKA (reference sequence). This CDR3 contains 13 residues. Trimming took off 1 base at V and 13 bases at J, with 14 bases between the two ends. Here the CDR3 reads CSARVSDISPLHF. As DNA, the CDR3 is TGCAGTGCTAGAGTATCGGACATTAGTCCCCTCCACTTT.